Listed here are 21 T cell receptor beta chains from one sample, sequenced in a study of technical replicates of blood from several donors. The protocol was immunoSEQ multiplex PCR, while the TCRdb copy is restricted to in-frame clones and leaves out a portion. Of more than 70,000 clones in the sample, 75% to 95% were seen once. The sample was T cells isolated from PBMCs. Receptor source: a human donor in good health.

V gene TRBV10-3 combines with J gene TRBJ2-7; D is possibly TRBD1 (5 bases). Germline V gives CDR1 ENHRY, CDR2 SYGVKD. Trimming left V 8 bases short and J 7 bases short, with 12 bases between. The CDR3 covers 11 residues. DNA of the CDR3: TGTGCCATCGAACAGGCTGGTGAGCAGTACTTC. Its translation: CAIEQAGEQYF.

In this sample, this clone turned up once. The DNA of the CDR3 is TGTGCCAGCAGACATCGGGTTAACTATGGCTACACCTTC. As protein: CASRHRVNYGYTF. The chain has TRBV28 and TRBJ1-2, with D hard to call. The germline V gene encodes CDR1 MDHEN and CDR2 SYDVKM. The CDR3 length is 13 residues. V was shortened by 6 bases and J by 1 base, with 9 bases between the two germline ends.

The chain joins TRBV19 to TRBJ2-1; D may be TRBD2 (6 bases). The CDR3 runs 15 residues. The ends were cut back, 6 bases at V and 2 bases at J, with 14 bases in the middle. Germline V gene sequence: CDR1 LNHDA, CDR2 SQIVND (reference sequence). The CDR3 region is CASRQSRRAYNEQFF. Here the CDR3 DNA reads TGTGCCAGTAGGCAGTCTAGGAGGGCCTACAATGAGCAGTTCTTC.

The chain carries TRBV7-8 and TRBJ1-3; 10 positions agree with TRBD1. The CDR3 has 16 residues. Germline assignment: CDR1 SGHVS and CDR2 FQNEAQ. Trimming at V came to 6 bases and at J to 0 bases, leaving 5 bases not matched to a gene. The CDR3 here is CASSRQGASSGNTIYF. In DNA, the CDR3 is TGTGCCAGCAGTCGACAGGGGGCGAGCTCTGGAAACACCATATATTTT. Together with reference TRBV7-8 and TRBJ1-3, the CDR3 gives the full variable domain: GAGVSQSPRYKVAKRGQDVALRCDPISGHVSLFWYQQALGQGPEFLTYFQNEAQLDKSGLPSDRFFAERPEGSVSTLKIQRTQQEDSAVYLCASSRQGASSGNTIYFGEGSWLTVV.

The CDR3: CASSLGRYRTITEAFF. CDR3 nucleotide sequence: TGTGCCAGCAGCTTAGGACGTTACAGGACCATAACTGAAGCTTTCTTT. This sequence joins TRBV7-8 and TRBJ1-1; tentatively, D is TRBD1 (5 bases). Germline V gives CDR1 SGHVS, CDR2 FQNEAQ. The germline V and J ends were trimmed by 1 base and 5 bases, with 17 bases remaining between them. The CDR3 runs 16 residues.

Regarding this clone: One end of the junction does not line up with germline, which may come from a read error. The chain recombines TRBV7-7 with TRBJ2-5, with TRBD1 matching 12 bases. This CDR3 spans 15 amino acids. Germline V gene sequence: CDR1 SSHAT, CDR2 FNYEAQ (reference sequence). Here the CDR3 DNA reads TGTGCTAGCAGCCAGGGACAGGGGGCCGGGGAGACCCAGTACTTC. Encoded protein: CASSQGQGAGETQYF.

This chain links TRBV27 with TRBJ1-1; D unresolved. Trimming took off 0 bases at V and 11 bases at J, with 16 bases between the two ends. The CDR3 sequence is 14 residues long. The germline V gene has CDR1 MNHEY and CDR2 SMNVEV (reference sequence). This CDR3 is CASSLSGPTARAFF. CDR3 DNA sequence: TGTGCCAGCAGTTTATCGGGCCCCACGGCGCGCGCTTTCTTT.

The J gene is TRBJ2-7, the V gene TRBV6-1, with 8 bases aligning to TRBD1. Per the germline V gene, CDR1 is MNHNS and CDR2 is SASEGT. J was trimmed by 5 bases and V by 6 bases; bases with no gene match: 9. The CDR3 runs 14 residues. The DNA of the CDR3 is TGTGCCAGCAGCCTCAGGGGGCAGGTCAACGAGCAGTACTTC. Encoded protein: CASSLRGQVNEQYF.

V usage is TRBV5-1 and J usage is TRBJ2-5; 9 bases line up with TRBD1. Germline V gene data show CDR1 as SGHRS and CDR2 as YFSETQ. Losses at the gene ends were 2 bases for V and 5 bases for J; bases not matched to a gene: 4. This CDR3 region has 14 residues. CDR3 amino acids: CASSFQQGAETQYF. CDR3 bases: TGCGCCAGCAGCTTCCAACAGGGGGCGGAGACCCAGTACTTC. Full variable domain (missing parts from reference TRBV5-1 and TRBJ2-5): KAGVTQTPRYLIKTRGQQVTLSCSPISGHRSVSWYQQTPGQGLQFLFEYFSETQRNKGNFPGRFSGRQFSNSRSEMNVSTLELGDSALYLCASSFQQGAETQYFGPGTRLLVL.

The chain uses TRBV9 and TRBJ1-2; 7 nucleotides match TRBD1. V gave up 3 bases and J gave up 0 bases; unmatched junction bases: 11. This CDR3 spans 17 amino acids. Germline V gene lookup returns CDR1 SGDLS and CDR2 YYNGEE. CDR3 DNA: TGTGCCAGCAGCGGAAAGAACAGGGGACTAGCTAACTATGGCTACACCTTC. Its protein is CASSGKNRGLANYGYTF.

This chain uses TRBV28 with TRBJ2-7; 7 bases are a match to TRBD1. V trimming: 3 bases; J trimming: 2 bases; junction bases outside the gene matches: 4. The CDR3 totals 14 residues. Germline V CDR1 and CDR2: MDHEN, SYDVKM. The CDR3 protein is CASSFSGGTYEQYF. In DNA, the CDR3 is TGTGCCAGCAGTTTTTCAGGGGGAACCTACGAGCAGTACTTC.

The chain has TRBV6-5 and TRBJ1-1; TRBD1 matches at 8 bases. The V segment lost 6 bases and the J segment 5 bases; nucleotides outside the gene matches: 5. CDR3 length: 13 amino acids. Germline loops: CDR1 MNHEY, CDR2 SVGAGI. CDR3 protein: CASRLRQGTEAFF. DNA of the CDR3: TGTGCCAGCAGACTCCGACAGGGGACTGAAGCTTTCTTT.

V usage is TRBV27 and J usage is TRBJ2-7; D gene ambiguous. The V gene lost 4 bases and the J gene lost 2 bases, with 9 bases spanning the gap. Germline loops: CDR1 MNHEY, CDR2 SMNVEV (reference sequence). The CDR3 consists of 13 residues. The CDR3 loop reads CASSSGETYEQYF. Written as DNA, the CDR3 is TGTGCCAGCAGTTCCGGTGAGACCTACGAGCAGTACTTC.

V gene TRBV29-1 combines with J gene TRBJ2-6, with 7 nucleotides matching TRBD1. The CDR3 totals 17 residues. CDR1 and CDR2 from the germline V gene are SQVTM and ANQGSEA. J was trimmed by 1 base and V by 1 base; bases with no gene match: 7. The CDR3 DNA reads TGCAGCGTTGAAGTGGGACAGCTTGCTTCTGGGGCCAACGTCCTGACTTTC. This encodes CSVEVGQLASGANVLTF.

The V call is TRBV9, the J call TRBJ1-1; 8 bases line up with TRBD1. The CDR3 loop spans 13 amino acids. Trimming at V came to 3 bases and at J to 4 bases, leaving 2 bases not matched to a gene. Per the germline V gene, CDR1 is SGDLS and CDR2 is YYNGEE. The CDR3 DNA is TGTGCCAGCAGCGGGACAGGGAGCACTGAAGCTTTCTTT. Amino acids: CASSGTGSTEAFF. The full variable domain, its missing parts supplied by reference TRBV9 and TRBJ1-1, is DSGVTQTPKHLITATGQRVTLRCSPRSGDLSVYWYQQSLDQGLQFLIQYYNGEERAKGNILERFSAQQFPDLHSELNLSSLELGDSALYFCASSGTGSTEAFFGQGTRLTVV.

This clone occurred a few times. The rearrangement links TRBV6-5 to TRBJ1-5; D is perhaps TRBD1 (5 bases). V was clipped by 2 bases and J by 7 bases, with 9 bases between them. The CDR3 contains 13 residues. Germline-derived CDR1 and CDR2 are MNHEY and SVGAGI. CDR3 DNA: TGTGCCAGCAGTTACACGGGGGACCAGCCCCAGCATTTT. Translating it yields CASSYTGDQPQHF.

This clone appeared once. This chain uses TRBV5-1 with TRBJ2-3, with D possibly TRBD2 on 5 matching bases. The CDR3 is 15 amino acids. The germline CDR1 and CDR2 sequences are SGHRS and YFSETQ. V was pared by 4 bases and J by 5 bases, with 17 bases between. DNA of the CDR3: TGCGCCAGCAGCCATACTTATGGGGAGAGAGATACGCAGTATTTT. Its protein product is CASSHTYGERDTQYF.

As DNA, the CDR3 is TGTGCCTGGAGCCGAGGACAGGGGGGTAACTATGGCTACACCTTC. It codes for CAWSRGQGGNYGYTF. The V gene is TRBV30, the J gene TRBJ1-2; 10 bases map to TRBD1. The length of the CDR3 is 15 residues. Germline trimming cut 3 bases from V and 1 base from J; bases unmatched to any gene: 5. CDR1 is GTSNPN, CDR2 SVGIG, per germline (reference sequence). Looking up the rest from reference TRBV30 and TRBJ1-2 gives the full variable domain: SQTIHQWPATLVQPVGSPLSLECTVEGTSNPNLYWYRQAAGRGLQLLFYSVGIGQISSEVPQNLSASRPQDRQFILSSKKLLLSDSGFYLCAWSRGQGGNYGYTFGSGTRLTVV.

The chain employs TRBV7-9 and TRBJ2-5; possible D gene TRBD2, 5 bases. V lost 5 bases and J 5 bases, leaving 12 bases between the germline ends. In germline, CDR1 is SEHNR, CDR2 FQNEAQ (reference sequence). The CDR3 has 13 amino acids. The CDR3 loop is CASSRGSSETQYF. CDR3 nucleotides: TGTGCCAGCAGCCGCGGGTCTTCGGAGACCCAGTACTTC.

V gene TRBV5-1 combines with J gene TRBJ2-3, with D possibly TRBD1 on 6 matching bases. Trimming pared 1 base from V and 4 bases from J, leaving 16 bases between. This CDR3 has 16 residues. Per the germline V gene, CDR1 is SGHRS and CDR2 is YFSETQ. The CDR3 sequence: CASSLSEGEGSDTQYF. The CDR3 nucleotides are TGCGCCAGCAGCTTGTCTGAGGGGGAAGGGTCAGATACGCAGTATTTT.

This chain connects TRBV27 to TRBJ2-2, with D perhaps TRBD2 (5 bases). V lost 1 base and J lost 0, with 12 bases in between. Germline V CDR1 and CDR2: MNHEY, SMNVEV (reference sequence). This CDR3 contains 17 residues. The CDR3 DNA follows: TGTGCCAGCAGTTTATTGGGTGGACTCGCGAACACCGGGGAGCTGTTTTTT. Translated: CASSLLGGLANTGELFF.